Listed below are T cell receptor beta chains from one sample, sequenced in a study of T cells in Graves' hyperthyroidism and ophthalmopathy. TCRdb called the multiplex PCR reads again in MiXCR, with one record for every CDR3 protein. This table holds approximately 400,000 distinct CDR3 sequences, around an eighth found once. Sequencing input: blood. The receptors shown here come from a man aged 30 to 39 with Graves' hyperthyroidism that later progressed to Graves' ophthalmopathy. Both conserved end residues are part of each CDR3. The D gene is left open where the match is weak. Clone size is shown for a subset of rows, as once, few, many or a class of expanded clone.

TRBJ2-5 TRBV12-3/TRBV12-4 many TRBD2 CTSSSTSGVGETQYF TGTACCAGCAGTTCTACTAGCGGGGTTGGCGAGACCCAGTACTTC
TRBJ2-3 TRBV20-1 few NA CSARELGVSRFDGQYF TGCAGTGCTAGAGAACTAGGTGTGTCGCGTTTTGATGGGCAGTATTTT
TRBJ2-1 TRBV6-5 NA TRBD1 CASSYLDRGGNEQFF TGTGCCAGCAGTTACTTGGACAGGGGGGGCAATGAGCAGTTCTTC
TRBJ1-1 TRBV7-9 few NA CASGLVDGAEAFF TGTGCCAGCGGCCTCGTAGACGGGGCTGAAGCTTTCTTT
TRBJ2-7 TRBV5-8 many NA CASSPLGAPFHEQYF TGTGCCAGCAGCCCGCTAGGGGCACCTTTCCACGAGCAGTACTTC
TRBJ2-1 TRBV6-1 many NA CASSVESGSYNEQFF TGTGCCAGCAGTGTGGAGTCAGGGTCCTACAATGAGCAGTTCTTC
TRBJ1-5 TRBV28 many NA CASSPPPNQPQHF TGTGCCAGCAGTCCGCCACCTAATCAGCCCCAGCATTTT
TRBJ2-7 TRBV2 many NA CASITTEYPYEQYF TGTGCCAGCATCACCACAGAGTACCCCTACGAGCAGTACTTC
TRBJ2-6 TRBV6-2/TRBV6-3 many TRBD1 CASSWTGGSGANVLTF TGTGCCAGCAGTTGGACAGGGGGCTCTGGGGCCAACGTCCTGACTTTC
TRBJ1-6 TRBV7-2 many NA CASSLSSPNGNSMGSPLHF TGTGCCAGCAGCTTATCATCCCCAAACGGCAACTCCATGGGTTCACCCCTCCACTTT
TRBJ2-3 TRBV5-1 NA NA CASSLEGRRSTDTQYF TGCGCCAGCAGCTTGGAGGGCAGGAGAAGCACAGATACGCAGTATTTT
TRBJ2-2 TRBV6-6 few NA CASSYSSGAGELFF TGTGCCAGCAGTTACTCGTCCGGGGCCGGGGAGCTGTTTTTT
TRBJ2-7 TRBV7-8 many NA CASSQKRRFFSYEQYF TGTGCCAGCAGCCAAAAGCGGAGGTTCTTTTCCTACGAGCAGTACTTC
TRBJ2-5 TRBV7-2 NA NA CASSQAQGDQETQYF TGTGCCAGCAGCCAAGCCCAGGGAGACCAAGAGACCCAGTACTTC
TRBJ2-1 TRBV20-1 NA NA CSASRDSYNEQFF TGCAGTGCTTCCCGGGACTCCTACAATGAGCAGTTCTTC
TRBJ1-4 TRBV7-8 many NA CASSQRSGVGNEKLFF TGTGCCAGCAGCCAAAGATCGGGGGTTGGTAATGAAAAACTGTTTTTT
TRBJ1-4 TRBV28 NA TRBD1 CAIQGINEKLFF TGTGCCATACAGGGGATTAATGAAAAACTGTTTTTT
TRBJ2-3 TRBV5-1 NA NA CASSEAPSGTRSQDTQYF TGCGCCAGCAGCGAAGCCCCTAGTGGGACAAGGAGTCAAGATACGCAGTATTTT
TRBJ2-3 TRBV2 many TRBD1 CASSGGTGNTDTQYF TGTGCCAGCAGTGGGGGGACAGGGAACACAGATACGCAGTATTTT
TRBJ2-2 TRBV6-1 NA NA CASSEANTRGRWRTGELFF TGTGCCAGCAGTGAAGCTAATACAAGGGGCAGGTGGAGGACCGGGGAGCTGTTTTTT
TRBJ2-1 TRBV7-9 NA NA CASSLEGANEQFF TGTGCCAGCAGCTTAGAGGGAGCGAATGAGCAGTTCTTC
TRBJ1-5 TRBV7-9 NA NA CASPLEGSNQPQHF TGTGCCAGCCCACTGGAGGGGAGCAATCAGCCCCAGCATTTT
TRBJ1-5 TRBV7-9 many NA CASSLGQGPWPQHF TGTGCCAGCAGCTTAGGTCAGGGGCCCTGGCCCCAGCATTTT
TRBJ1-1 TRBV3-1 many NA CASSRRHTEAFF TGTGCCAGCAGCCGACGGCACACTGAAGCTTTCTTT
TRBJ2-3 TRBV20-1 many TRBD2 CSASAFQRGETDTQYF TGCAGTGCTAGCGCGTTCCAGCGGGGGGAAACAGATACGCAGTATTTT
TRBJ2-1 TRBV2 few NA CASSEPPGLGFF TGTGCCAGCAGTGAACCGCCGGGTCTGGGGTTCTTC
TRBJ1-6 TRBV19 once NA CASSPRGDGSPLHF TGTGCCAGTAGTCCTCGCGGGGATGGTTCACCCCTCCACTTT
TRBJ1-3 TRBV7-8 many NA CASSSSLTEGNTIYF TGTGCCAGCAGCTCTAGCCTGACGGAGGGGAACACCATATATTTT
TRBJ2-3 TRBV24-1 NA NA CATSDIEGYGTDTQYF TGTGCCACCAGTGATATAGAGGGGTACGGCACAGATACGCAGTATTTT
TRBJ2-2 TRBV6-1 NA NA CASSRTRHTGELFF TGTGCCAGCAGTCGGACAAGACACACCGGGGAGCTGTTTTTT
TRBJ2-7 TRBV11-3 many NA CASSSTGGLSSYEQYF TGTGCCAGCAGCTCAACCGGAGGGCTCAGCTCCTACGAGCAGTACTTC
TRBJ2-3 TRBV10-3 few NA CAISESPGSVGDTQYF TGTGCCATCAGTGAGAGTCCGGGTAGCGTTGGAGATACGCAGTATTTT
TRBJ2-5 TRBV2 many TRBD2 CASTTSGEETQYF TGTGCCAGCACGACTAGCGGGGAGGAGACCCAGTACTTC
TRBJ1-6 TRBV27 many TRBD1 CASGTGVSPLHF TGTGCCAGTGGGACAGGGGTTTCACCCCTCCACTTT
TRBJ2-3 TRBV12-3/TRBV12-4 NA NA CASSHSGRSTDTQYF TGTGCCAGCAGTCATAGCGGCCGAAGCACAGATACGCAGTATTTT
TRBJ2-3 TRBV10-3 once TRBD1 CAISDTGGSDTQYF TGTGCCATCAGTGACACAGGGGGGTCGGATACGCAGTATTTT
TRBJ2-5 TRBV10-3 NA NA CAISGGGTQETQYF TGTGCCATCAGCGGTGGGGGGACTCAAGAGACCCAGTACTTC
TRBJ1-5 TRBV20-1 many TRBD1 CSATGTGLINQPQHF TGCAGTGCCACCGGGACAGGGCTGATCAATCAGCCCCAGCATTTT
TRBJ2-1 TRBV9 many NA CASSVGSPLMGNEQFF TGTGCCAGCAGCGTAGGCTCCCCCCTCATGGGAAATGAGCAGTTCTTC
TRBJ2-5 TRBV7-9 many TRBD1 CASSLVRGQEETQYF TGTGCCAGCAGCTTAGTTAGGGGACAGGAAGAGACCCAGTACTTC
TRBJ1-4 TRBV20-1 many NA CSARDWTGGNEKLFF TGCAGTGCTAGAGATTGGACCGGTGGGAATGAAAAACTGTTTTTT
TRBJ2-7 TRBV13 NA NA CASSPRLGSYEQYF TGTGCCAGCAGCCCCCGACTGGGGTCCTACGAGCAGTACTTC
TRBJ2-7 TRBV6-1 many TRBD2 CASSRGGLVEQYF TGTGCCAGCAGCCGGGGGGGCCTGGTCGAGCAGTACTTC
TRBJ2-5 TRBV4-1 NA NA CASSQLQGSGETQYF TGCGCCAGCAGCCAACTACAGGGATCCGGGGAGACCCAGTACTTC
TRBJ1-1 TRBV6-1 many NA CASSEGWANTEAFF TGTGCCAGCAGTGAAGGGTGGGCCAACACTGAAGCTTTCTTT